These T cell receptor beta chains were read from a single sample in a study of cytomegalovirus exposure and HLA in healthy donors. Data came from immunoSEQ multiplex PCR; TCRdb stores just in-frame clones and leaves some out. The data show 150,000 to 250,000 clones, roughly 81% seen once. Sequencing was done on a sample of PBMCs. These TCRs come from a woman aged 25-40 years in good health and CMV-seronegative. Both conserved end residues are part of each CDR3. D genes are given only for firm matches. Size is omitted from some rows. Given values are once, few, many or a class for expanded clones.

TRBJ2-5,.,.,TRBV7-8,CASSSEETQYF,TGTGCCAGCAGCTCCGAGGAGACCCAGTACTTC
TRBJ2-7,.,.,TRBV6-1,CASSEALSREQYF,TGTGCCAGCAGTGAAGCGTTATCCCGCGAGCAGTACTTC
TRBJ1-1,.,.,TRBV6-5,CASSFRGARPEAFF,TGTGCCAGCAGTTTTCGGGGGGCGCGTCCTGAAGCTTTCTTT
TRBJ2-2,once,.,TRBV11-3,CASSLEGAATGELFF,TGTGCCAGCAGCTTAGAAGGGGCGGCCACCGGGGAGCTGTTTTTT
TRBJ2-4,.,TRBD1,TRBV7-9,CASSAGTGGLFQYF,TGTGCCAGCAGCGCCGGGACAGGGGGATTATTTCAGTACTTC
TRBJ1-2,.,.,TRBV28,CASSPGGIGRSGLYGYTF,TGTGCCAGCAGTCCGGGTGGGATAGGCAGGAGCGGCTTATATGGCTACACCTTC
TRBJ2-7,once,TRBD2,TRBV28,CASRAGSGGTYEQYF,TGTGCCAGCAGGGCTGGTAGCGGGGGTACCTACGAGCAGTACTTC
TRBJ2-1,.,TRBD2,TRBV2,CASSRLAGLHYNEQFF,TGTGCCAGCAGTAGACTAGCGGGATTGCACTACAATGAGCAGTTCTTC
TRBJ2-7,.,.,TRBV25-1,CASSEYGRGSAYEQYF,TGTGCCAGCAGTGAATATGGTCGGGGGTCCGCCTACGAGCAGTACTTC
TRBJ2-7,.,.,TRBV12-5,CASSGITYEQYF,TGTGCTAGTTCAGGGATTACCTACGAGCAGTACTTC
TRBJ1-1,.,.,TRBV27,CASRAMGRDTEAFF,TGTGCCAGCAGGGCCATGGGCCGCGACACTGAAGCTTTCTTT
TRBJ1-4,.,TRBD1,TRBV10-3,CATGRQGATNEKLFF,TGTGCCACCGGACGGCAGGGGGCAACTAATGAAAAACTGTTTTTT
TRBJ1-6,once,.,TRBV7-9,CASSLAGLLSPLHF,TGTGCCAGCAGCTTAGCGGGACTACTTTCACCCCTCCACTTT
TRBJ2-1,.,.,TRBV7-2,CASSLEHRADEQFF,TGTGCCAGCAGCTTGGAACACAGGGCTGATGAGCAGTTCTTC
TRBJ1-6,.,TRBD1,TRBV6-5,CASTYGTGDRGPLHF,TGTGCCAGCACCTACGGGACAGGAGATCGGGGTCCCCTCCACTTT
TRBJ2-7,.,TRBD2,TRBV6-5,CASSRTSGLSYEQYF,TGTGCCAGCAGTCGAACTAGCGGTCTCTCTTACGAGCAGTACTTC
TRBJ2-7,many,.,TRBV19,CASISSSRPYEQYF,TGTGCCAGTATTTCGAGCTCTAGGCCTTACGAGCAGTACTTC
TRBJ2-7,once,.,TRBV23-1,CASTDGGGLSYEQYF,TGCGCCAGCACCGACGGCGGGGGCCTCTCCTACGAGCAGTACTTC
TRBJ1-5,.,.,TRBV27,CASSSYRAFGQPQHF,TGTGCCAGCAGTTCCTACAGGGCGTTCGGGCAGCCCCAGCATTTT
TRBJ2-1,few,TRBD2,TRBV9,CASSSGLAGGPEQFF,TGTGCCAGCAGCTCGGGACTAGCGGGGGGGCCTGAGCAGTTCTTC
TRBJ2-1,.,TRBD2,TRBV15,CATSRGATSGADNEQFF,TGTGCCACCAGCAGAGGGGCGACTAGCGGGGCTGACAATGAGCAGTTCTTC
TRBJ1-1,.,TRBD1,TRBV27,CASSLDRVGTEAFF,TGTGCCAGCAGTTTAGACAGGGTCGGCACTGAAGCTTTCTTT
TRBJ2-7,few,TRBD2,TRBV30,CAWSFTSGGVYEQYF,TGTGCCTGGAGCTTTACTAGCGGGGGAGTATACGAGCAGTACTTC
TRBJ1-1,.,.,TRBV5-1,CASSPQGQAEAFF,TGCGCCAGCAGCCCACAGGGTCAGGCTGAAGCTTTCTTT
TRBJ1-1,.,.,TRBV6-5,CASREGRRNTEAFF,TGTGCCAGCAGGGAGGGAAGGAGGAACACTGAAGCTTTCTTT
TRBJ1-4,once,.,TRBV10-3,CAISGSEKLFF,TGTGCCATCAGTGGTAGTGAAAAACTGTTTTTT
TRBJ2-1,.,.,TRBV6-1,CASSEALNEQFF,TGTGCCAGCAGTGAAGCTCTCAATGAGCAGTTCTTC
TRBJ2-7,few,TRBD2,TRBV19,CASKPGGLYEQYF,TGTGCCAGTAAACCGGGGGGTCTCTACGAGCAGTACTTC
TRBJ2-2,.,.,TRBV2,CASSEARVGTGELFF,TGTGCCAGCAGTGAGGCCAGGGTGGGCACCGGGGAGCTGTTTTTT
TRBJ2-3,many,.,TRBV5-1,CASSLWGDRTDTQYF,TGCGCCAGCAGCTTGTGGGGGGATCGAACCGATACGCAGTATTTT
TRBJ2-1,.,TRBD2,TRBV12-5,CASGLGGNEQFF,TGTGCGTCGGGACTAGGGGGCAATGAGCAGTTCTTC
TRBJ2-7,.,.,TRBV6-1,CASSGTSGSSYEQYF,TGTGCCAGCAGTGGTACCTCCGGGAGCAGCTACGAGCAGTACTTC
TRBJ1-2,few,TRBD1,TRBV7-2,CASTGGGFGYTF,TGTGCCAGCACCGGAGGGGGCTTTGGCTACACCTTC
TRBJ2-2,.,TRBD2,TRBV19,CASSMGGRTGELFF,TGTGCCAGTAGTATGGGAGGGAGGACCGGGGAGCTGTTTTTT
TRBJ1-1,.,.,TRBV6-5,CASSYSPGKNTEAFF,TGTGCCAGCAGTTACTCGCCAGGGAAGAACACTGAAGCTTTCTTT
TRBJ2-3,.,TRBD2,TRBV5-1,CASSLFTSGSDTQYF,TGCGCCAGCAGCTTGTTCACTAGCGGGTCAGATACGCAGTATTTT
TRBJ1-1,few,.,TRBV7-3,CASSLQGPNTEAFF,TGTGCCAGCAGCTTACAGGGTCCGAACACTGAAGCTTTCTTT
TRBJ1-4,.,TRBD1,TRBV27,CASSFGTGYGKLFF,TGTGCCAGCAGCTTTGGGACAGGCTATGGAAAACTGTTTTTT
TRBJ1-1,once,.,TRBV12-2,CASRSRKDRHHTEAFF,TGTGCAAGTCGCTCACGAAAGGACAGGCATCACACTGAAGCTTTCTTT
TRBJ2-7,.,.,TRBV18,CASSPPSGGLTYEQYF,TGTGCCAGCTCACCACCCTCAGGGGGGCTCACCTACGAGCAGTACTTC
TRBJ2-3,.,TRBD2,TRBV7-3,CASSPGLAGGNTDTQYF,TGTGCCAGCAGCCCGGGACTAGCGGGGGGGAACACAGATACGCAGTATTTT